This T cell receptor beta chain emerged from a study of CD8+ T cells in alopecia areata. On the study more broadly: Skin grafts from approximately 6-12-month-old C3H/HeJ donors with spontaneous alopecia were placed on approximately 7-11-week-old female C3H/HeJ mice.

In regard to this clone: The antigen is undetermined. The genes and germline here are from mouse. The read finishes 4 residues shy of the CDR3 end, and the germline J gene is used to complete it.

CD4, CD8alpha, NKG2D, NKG2ACE and other markers were used to sort pooled cutaneous lymph node cells. Notes on the study in general: Resident alphabeta T cells of normal skin are also sequenced in scalp samples. Lesional scalp exceeded normal scalp in clonality, especially in alopecia totalis/universalis. Shared TCR sequences were less clear between patients than in mice, possibly partly from HLA diversity.

Sequencing relied on a cDNA template that was reverse transcribed from extracted RNA. Clones were sequenced by immunoSEQ multiplex PCR, and TCRdb holds only the in-frame ones, with some missing. This sample carries approximately 300,000 clones and no singletons, and 0.9% to 1.5% goes to the top ten. The CDR3 contains 15 residues. The V end was cut by 1 base, the J end by 2 bases, with 11 bases between. Per germline, CDR1 NNHDY and CDR2 SYVADS. Sequenced sample: CD4+ T cells sorted from a lymph node. The rearrangement uses TRBV13-3 and TRBJ2-5, with TRBD1 as a possible D gene (6 bases). The sequence was collected from a C3H/HeJ mouse with alopecia areata. MHC haplotype of the mouse line: H2-k. Partial CDR3 DNA: TGTGCCAGCAGTGATCGGACAGCGATCCAAGAC. Residues: CASSDRTAIQD. The entire CDR3 reads CASSDRTAIQDTQYF.